These T cell receptor beta chains were read from a single sample in a study of blood T cell repertoires in COVID-19. Clones were sequenced by immunoSEQ multiplex PCR, and TCRdb holds only the in-frame ones, with some missing. Of roughly 500,000 clones listed, around 85% were seen once; the top ten hold 8% to 9.5%. The sequenced sample was PBMCs or T cells enriched from blood (not recorded which). All receptors derive from a woman aged 60-70 years who had recovered from COVID-19. Both conserved end residues are part of each CDR3. The order of the fields is clone size, D gene, V gene, J gene, CDR3 DNA, CDR3 protein. The D gene is left open where the match is weak. Size is stated for part of the rows, as once, few or many counts, or as a class when the clone is expanded.

NA	TRBD1	TRBV4-1	TRBJ1-6	TGCGCCAGCAGCCAAGAGAGGGACAGGGAGGGTTCACCCCTCCACTTT	CASSQERDREGSPLHF
NA	NA	TRBV27	TRBJ1-6	TGTGCCAGCAGTCCGCAGGGTGCCTATAATTCACCCCTCCACTTT	CASSPQGAYNSPLHF
NA	TRBD1	TRBV15	TRBJ1-5	TGTGCCACCAGCCCCCGGACAGGGATAACACAGCCCCAGCATTTT	CATSPRTGITQPQHF
NA	NA	TRBV19	TRBJ2-3	TGTGCCAGTGGCTGGACAGATACGCAGTATTTT	CASGWTDTQYF
NA	NA	TRBV18	TRBJ1-6	TGTGCCAGCTCACCACGCCAAGGGGGGGATTCACCCCTCCACTTT	CASSPRQGGDSPLHF
NA	TRBD1	TRBV3-1/TRBV3-2	TRBJ2-1	TGTGCCAGCAGCCAGGGACAGGGGCACCATGAGCAGTTCTTC	CASSQGQGHHEQFF
NA	NA	TRBV7-8	TRBJ1-2	TGTGCCAGCAGCCGCCAGGGGTCGGATGGCTACACCTTC	CASSRQGSDGYTF
NA	TRBD1	TRBV19	TRBJ1-3	TGTGCCAGTAAACCCGACAGGGCGTCGGCGGGAAACACCATATATTTT	CASKPDRASAGNTIYF
NA	TRBD2	TRBV6-5	TRBJ2-1	TGTGCCAGCAGTTACACCGACTGGGGGGGAAGGAATGAGCAGTTCTTC	CASSYTDWGGRNEQFF
NA	NA	TRBV28	TRBJ1-5	TGTGCCAGCACTGCAAAGAGGTCTCAGCCCCAGCATTTT	CASTAKRSQPQHF
NA	NA	TRBV10-2	TRBJ2-1	TGCGCCAGCAGCCTCTTGAATGAGCAGTTCTTC	CASSLLNEQFF
NA	TRBD2	TRBV24-1	TRBJ2-3	TGTGCCACCAGTGGGGGAGGAGCGGGGGGAGGCACAGATACGCAGTATTTT	CATSGGGAGGGTDTQYF
NA	NA	TRBV6-5	TRBJ2-3	TGTGCCAGCAGGGGGGGAACCTGGGGCACAGATACGCAGTATTTT	CASRGGTWGTDTQYF
NA	NA	TRBV2	TRBJ2-1	TGTGCCACTGAGGGTCTCGAGCAGTTCTTC	CATEGLEQFF
NA	TRBD1	TRBV7-9	TRBJ1-4	TGTGCCAGCAGCTTAATGGGACAGACTAATGAAAAACTGTTTTTT	CASSLMGQTNEKLFF
NA	NA	TRBV7-2	TRBJ2-3	TGTGCCAGCAGCTCCGGGGGGCTGGCAGATACGCAGTATTTT	CASSSGGLADTQYF
NA	NA	TRBV19	TRBJ2-2	TGTGCCAGTAGCCGGGGACTCGAGGCTCCTCGAACCGGGGAGCTGTTTTTT	CASSRGLEAPRTGELFF
NA	TRBD1	TRBV2	TRBJ2-7	TGTGCCAGCAGTCCCTCCCGGGACAGGGCCTCCTACGAGCAGTACTTC	CASSPSRDRASYEQYF
NA	NA	TRBV3-1/TRBV3-2	TRBJ1-1	TGTGCCAGCAGCTTTACGGGAGTTATGAACACTGAAGCTTTCTTT	CASSFTGVMNTEAFF
NA	TRBD1	TRBV19	TRBJ1-2	TGTGCCAGTAGTGGACAGGGGAACTATGGCTACACCTTC	CASSGQGNYGYTF
NA	TRBD1	TRBV24-1	TRBJ2-3	TGTGCCACCAGTGATTTCGGGACAGGGTTCTCAGACACAGATACGCAGTATTTT	CATSDFGTGFSDTDTQYF
NA	NA	TRBV27	TRBJ2-1	TGTGCCAGCAGTTTACGGCAGGGATGGGATGAGCAGTTCTTC	CASSLRQGWDEQFF
NA	NA	TRBV2	TRBJ2-4	TGTGCCAGCAGTGAGGGGGGGCTAGCCAAAAACATTCAGTACTTC	CASSEGGLAKNIQYF
NA	TRBD2	TRBV10-2	TRBJ2-4	TGCGCCAGCAGAGTAGCGGGAGTCGGCAAAAACATTCAGTACTTC	CASRVAGVGKNIQYF
NA	NA	TRBV27	TRBJ1-3	TGTGCCAGCAGTTTGGGGCAGGGTTTGGGAAACACCATATATTTT	CASSLGQGLGNTIYF
NA	TRBD2	TRBV10-3	TRBJ2-1	TGTGCCATCAGAGGGGGGGCGGGCCTAGCGGGCAATGAGCAGTTCTTC	CAIRGGAGLAGNEQFF
NA	TRBD1	TRBV2	TRBJ1-1	TGTGCCAGCCAGGGTAGAAACAGGGGCGGGAACACTGAAGCTTTCTTT	CASQGRNRGGNTEAFF
NA	TRBD1	TRBV24-1	TRBJ2-2	TGTGCCACCAGTGCTCGGACAGGGCACACCGGGGAGCTGTTTTTT	CATSARTGHTGELFF
NA	NA	TRBV3-1/TRBV3-2	TRBJ1-1	TGTGCCAGCAGCCGCGACAGGATGAACACTGAAGCTTTCTTT	CASSRDRMNTEAFF
NA	NA	TRBV12-3/TRBV12-4	TRBJ1-1	TGTGCCAGCAGGGGCGGGGAAGCTTTCTTT	CASRGGEAFF
NA	NA	TRBV6-5	TRBJ2-2	TGTGCCAGCAGTTACTCGGGGCTCAACACCGGGGAGCTGTTTTTT	CASSYSGLNTGELFF
few	TRBD1	TRBV27	TRBJ1-5	TGTGCCAGCAGTTTACAAGGGGGCTATCAGCCCCAGCATTTT	CASSLQGGYQPQHF
NA	NA	TRBV7-2	TRBJ1-4	TGTGCCAGCAGTCTTGGGGCCTATAATGAAAAACTGTTTTTT	CASSLGAYNEKLFF
NA	TRBD1	TRBV30	TRBJ1-5	TGTGCCTGCTCGGGACAGGGTAATCAGCCCCAGCATTTT	CACSGQGNQPQHF
few	TRBD1	TRBV20-1	TRBJ1-2	TGCAGTGCTTGGACAGGGGCTGGCTACACCTTC	CSAWTGAGYTF
NA	TRBD2	TRBV18	TRBJ2-3	TGTGCCAGCTCACCGATGGGACTAGCGGGGGCCCTTAGCACAGATACGCAGTATTTT	CASSPMGLAGALSTDTQYF
NA	TRBD2	TRBV7-9	TRBJ2-1	TGTGCCAGCAGCTTAGGAACTAGCGGGGTCCGTCCCGCTGAGCAGTTCTTC	CASSLGTSGVRPAEQFF
NA	NA	TRBV29-1	TRBJ2-3	TGCAGCGTTGAGGGCGGGGCAGGAGATACGCAGTATTTT	CSVEGGAGDTQYF
NA	NA	TRBV25-1	TRBJ1-4	TGTGCCAGCAGCCGTAATGAAAAACTGTTTTTT	CASSRNEKLFF
NA	TRBD1	TRBV6-4	TRBJ2-6	TGTGCCAGCAGTGAGGACAGGGCTGGGGCCAACGTCCTGACTTTC	CASSEDRAGANVLTF
NA	TRBD2	TRBV3-1/TRBV3-2	TRBJ2-3	TGTGCCAGCAGCCGTAATAGCGGGGAACGGAATACGCAGTATTTT	CASSRNSGERNTQYF
NA	NA	TRBV12-3/TRBV12-4	TRBJ1-4	TGTGCCAGCAGTTTATCTGTCGGTGAAAAACTGTTTTTT	CASSLSVGEKLFF
NA	NA	TRBV7-9	TRBJ1-2	TGTGCCAGCAGCATGGACAGCTATGGCTACACCTTC	CASSMDSYGYTF
NA	TRBD2	TRBV5-4	TRBJ2-6	TGTGCCAGCAGCGCGGGAGGAGTCTCTGGGGCCAACGTCCTGACTTTC	CASSAGGVSGANVLTF
NA	NA	TRBV5-1	TRBJ1-5	TGCGCCAGCAGCTTGGCCCCCGTACAAAGTAATCAGCCCCAGCATTTT	CASSLAPVQSNQPQHF
NA	TRBD1	TRBV6-5	TRBJ1-4	TGTGCCAGCAGTTACTCGGCGAACAGGGGGGATGAAAAACTGTTTTTT	CASSYSANRGDEKLFF
NA	TRBD2	TRBV27	TRBJ2-3	TGTGCCAGCAGTTTGGGCGGGGGATACACAGATACGCAGTATTTT	CASSLGGGYTDTQYF
NA	TRBD2	TRBV2	TRBJ2-2	TGTGCCAGCCGGACCGGGACTAGCGGAAACACCGGGGAGCTGTTTTTT	CASRTGTSGNTGELFF
NA	NA	TRBV30	TRBJ2-5	TGTGCCTGGAGTGTACAAGAGGGGACCCAGTACTTC	CAWSVQEGTQYF
NA	NA	TRBV12-5	TRBJ1-6	TGTGCTAGTGGTTTGGTACCCGGTGGGGGGTATAATTCACCCCTCCACTTT	CASGLVPGGGYNSPLHF
NA	NA	TRBV4-1	TRBJ1-1	TGCGCCAGCAGCCAAGACGCAGCGGGCATGAACACTGAAGCTTTCTTT	CASSQDAAGMNTEAFF
NA	NA	TRBV18	TRBJ1-6	TGTGCCAGCTCACCAGCAGGGCGAAATTCACCCCTCCACTTT	CASSPAGRNSPLHF
NA	NA	TRBV11-2	TRBJ2-3	TGTGCCAGCAGCTCAAGCACAGATACGCAGTATTTT	CASSSSTDTQYF
once	NA	TRBV28	TRBJ1-4	TGTGCCAGCATCTTGGAGGTTTGGGGAGGGGAAAAACTGTTTTTT	CASILEVWGGEKLFF
NA	NA	TRBV24-1	TRBJ2-1	TGTGCCACCGCGGAGGGGGGGGTCAAGGGTACTGAGCAGTTCTTC	CATAEGGVKGTEQFF
NA	TRBD2	TRBV4-2	TRBJ2-3	TGTGCCAGCAGCCAAGACTCTAGCGGGGGGGTAACAGATACGCAGTATTTT	CASSQDSSGGVTDTQYF